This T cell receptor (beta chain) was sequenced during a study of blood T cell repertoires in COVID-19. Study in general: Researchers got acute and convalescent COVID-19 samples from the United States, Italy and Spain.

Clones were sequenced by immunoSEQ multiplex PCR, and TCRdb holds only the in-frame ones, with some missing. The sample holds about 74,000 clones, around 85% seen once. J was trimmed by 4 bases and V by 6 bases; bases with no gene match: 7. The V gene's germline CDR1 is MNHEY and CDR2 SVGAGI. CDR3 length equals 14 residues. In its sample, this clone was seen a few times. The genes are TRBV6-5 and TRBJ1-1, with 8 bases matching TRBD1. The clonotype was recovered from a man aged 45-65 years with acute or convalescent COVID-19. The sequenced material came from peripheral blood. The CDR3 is CASRDRAEATEAFF. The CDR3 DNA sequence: TGTGCCAGCAGGGACAGGGCAGAGGCCACTGAAGCTTTCTTT.